The 24 T cell receptor beta chains below all came from one sample that was sequenced in a study of cytomegalovirus exposure and HLA in healthy donors (dated by TCRdb to 2017 to 2019). Library generation was performed with the immunoSEQ multiplex PCR assay. For the multiplex PCR, a mixture combining 60 forward primers for TCR Vbeta segments and 13 reverse primers for TCR Jbeta segments was used. TCRdb provides this immuneACCESS table in a form limited to in-frame rearrangements. Some clones are lacking; in checked studies, under half of them reflect an unresolved V gene, and why the rest are absent is not known. The sample has fewer than 5,500 clones on record, over 70% of them singletons. The ten largest clones capture roughly 6.2% of the sample. What was sequenced was PBMCs. These receptors came from a woman in her thirties or forties in good health and CMV-seropositive.

This sequence joins TRBV9 and TRBJ1-2; 8 bases are a match to TRBD1. The ends lost 0 bases at V and 6 bases at J; junction bases unmatched: 4. The germline V gene encodes CDR1 SGDLS and CDR2 YYNGEE. CDR3 length equals 14 residues. CDR3 residues: CASSVGQGANGYTF. The CDR3 DNA sequence: TGTGCCAGCAGCGTAGGTCAGGGGGCTAATGGCTACACCTTC.

The chain joins TRBV7-2 to TRBJ2-5; a weak D match, TRBD2 (5 bases). Germline loops: CDR1 SGHTA, CDR2 FQGNSA. The CDR3 spans 14 residues. Trimming left V 8 bases short and J 5 bases short, with 18 bases between. The CDR3 DNA follows: TGTGCCAGCGGCGCGGTTAGCGATAGGGAGACCCAGTACTTC. This encodes CASGAVSDRETQYF.

The chain links TRBV6-5 to TRBJ1-2, with 8 nucleotides matching TRBD1. CDR3 length equals 14 residues. Germline trimming cut 5 bases from V and 7 bases from J; bases unmatched to any gene: 9. CDR1 and CDR2 from the germline V gene are MNHEY and SVGAGI. The CDR3 nucleotides are TGTGCCAGCAGTGTTTCAGGGGGCTACCCTGGCTACACCTTC. This codes for CASSVSGGYPGYTF.

The sample holds a few counts of this clone. The chain is built from TRBV14 and TRBJ2-7, with D tentatively TRBD1 (5 bases). From germline, CDR1 is SGHDN and CDR2 FVKESK. The CDR3 extends over 15 amino acids. The V end lost 4 bases, the J end lost 2 bases, and 15 bases lay between the germline ends. Here the CDR3 DNA reads TGTGCCAGCAGCCTCTATCAATCAGGGCCCTACGAGCAGTACTTC. Translation gives CASSLYQSGPYEQYF.

The rearrangement uses TRBV29-1 and TRBJ2-5; TRBD1 aligns across 11 bases. V shed 5 bases, J shed 5 bases, and the junction held 7 bases outside the gene matches. CDR1 is SQVTM and CDR2 is ANQGSEA in the germline V gene. CDR3 length equals 14 residues. CDR3 nucleotide sequence: TGCAGCGTTACCTCGGACAGGGGGCAGGAGACCCAGTACTTC. Translated: CSVTSDRGQETQYF.

The V gene is TRBV6-1, the J gene TRBJ1-5; unclear D gene. CDR1 is MNHNS, CDR2 SASEGT, per germline. V lost 4 bases, J lost 3 bases, and 10 bases lay in between. This CDR3 is 14 amino acids long. CDR3 nucleotides: TGTGCCAGCAGTGCCAACAGATTCAATCAGCCCCAGCATTTT. Its translation: CASSANRFNQPQHF.

Here the CDR3 DNA reads TGTGCCAGCAGTTACTCATCCCCGAATCAGCCCCAGCATTTT. This codes for CASSYSSPNQPQHF. The chain carries TRBV6-5 and TRBJ1-5; D ambiguous. This CDR3 comprises 14 residues. Trimming pared 0 bases from V and 4 bases from J, leaving 7 bases between. Germline assignment: CDR1 MNHEY and CDR2 SVGAGI.

The chain links TRBV29-1 to TRBJ1-1; D is unclear. CDR1 is SQVTM, CDR2 ANQGSEA, per germline. V lost 5 bases to trimming and J lost 1 base, with 11 bases between them. This CDR3 has 13 amino acids. Written as DNA, the CDR3 is TGCAGCGTTTTAGTTAATTGGAACACTGAAGCTTTCTTT. The encoded protein is CSVLVNWNTEAFF.

J is TRBJ1-4 and V is TRBV5-1, with no clear D. The CDR3 consists of 15 residues. Germline CDR1 reads SGHRS; CDR2 reads YFSETQ. V dropped 0 bases and J dropped 0 bases, with 6 bases sitting between them. The CDR3, as DNA: TGCGCCAGCAGCTTGGCCGGTGCAACTAATGAAAAACTGTTTTTT. It codes for CASSLAGATNEKLFF.

The chain links TRBV6-5 to TRBJ2-7; a possible D gene is TRBD2 (6 bases). V shed 4 bases and J shed 3 bases, with 13 bases lying between them. CDR3 length: 14 residues. Germline loops: CDR1 MNHEY, CDR2 SVGAGI. CDR3 in DNA: TGTGCCAGCAGTTTTGGGGGGATTAACTACGAGCAGTACTTC. Translated, it gives CASSFGGINYEQYF.

The rearrangement joins TRBV28 to TRBJ1-4; D uncertain. CDR1 and CDR2 (germline): MDHEN, SYDVKM. Trimming left V 11 bases short and J 4 bases short, with 8 bases between. The CDR3 spans 11 residues. CDR3 DNA: TGTGCCTCCTCCCGTAATGAAAAACTGTTTTTT. It codes for CASSRNEKLFF.

V is TRBV5-8 and J is TRBJ2-7; TRBD2 matches 9 bases. This CDR3 has 14 residues. Germline V gene lookup returns CDR1 SGHTS and CDR2 YDEGEE. Trimming cost V 4 bases and J 3 bases; bases outside gene matches: 5. Here the CDR3 DNA reads TGTGCCAGCAGCGTGCCTAGCGGGGACTACGAGCAGTACTTC. This gives the protein CASSVPSGDYEQYF.

The V call is TRBV5-4, the J call TRBJ2-1; 7 positions agree with TRBD2. Germline values: CDR1 SGHNT, CDR2 YYREEE (reference sequence). The CDR3 loop spans 12 amino acids. The trim removed 0 bases at V and 10 bases at J, leaving 1 base unmatched. CDR3 protein: CASSLAGGEQFF. CDR3 coding DNA: TGTGCCAGCAGCTTGGCGGGGGGAGAGCAGTTCTTC.

The gene calls are TRBV30 and TRBJ1-6; 8 nucleotides line up with TRBD1. The length of the CDR3 is 12 residues. With 3 bases clipped from V and 10 bases from J, the junction kept 2 bases outside the gene matches. Germline V gives CDR1 GTSNPN, CDR2 SVGIG (reference sequence). Here the CDR3 DNA reads TGTGCCTGGAGCCAGGGGGCCTCACCCCTCCACTTT. Protein sequence: CAWSQGASPLHF.

This chain joins TRBV29-1 and TRBJ1-1; possibly TRBD1 for D (5 bases). Germline assignment: CDR1 SQVTM and CDR2 ANQGSEA. Between the trimmed V and J ends, which lost 6 bases and 3 bases, there was a span of 14 bases. This CDR3 comprises 13 residues. The DNA for the CDR3 is TGCAGCGTGAACGACAGACCCTACACTGAAGCTTTCTTT. Amino acids: CSVNDRPYTEAFF.

This clone was detected only once. The chain couples TRBV5-1 to TRBJ1-1, with a tentative D call TRBD1 (6 bases). V was trimmed by 3 bases and J by 6 bases, leaving 9 bases between them. The germline CDR1 and CDR2 sequences are SGHRS and YFSETQ. The CDR3 is 12 amino acids. The CDR3 DNA is TGCGCCAGCAGCTCACAGGGACCTGAAGCTTTCTTT. Amino acids: CASSSQGPEAFF.

The V call is TRBV30, the J call TRBJ2-3; D ambiguous. Germline CDR1 GTSNPN, CDR2 SVGIG (reference sequence). The CDR3 length is 14 residues. The V gene lost 1 base and the J gene lost 0 bases, with 8 bases spanning the gap. The DNA of the CDR3 is TGTGCCTGGAGTGCAGTACCTAGCACAGATACGCAGTATTTT. Protein product: CAWSAVPSTDTQYF.

The chain uses TRBV30 and TRBJ1-1; 7 nucleotides align to TRBD1. This CDR3 is built from 16 residues. The trim removed 2 bases at V and 6 bases at J, leaving 15 bases unmatched. Germline assignment: CDR1 GTSNPN and CDR2 SVGIG (reference sequence). The CDR3 reads CAWSNSRDRVGPEAFF. CDR3 DNA: TGTGCCTGGAGTAACTCTCGAGACAGGGTTGGCCCTGAAGCTTTCTTT. The full variable domain, completed using reference TRBV30 and TRBJ1-1, is SQTIHQWPATLVQPVGSPLSLECTVEGTSNPNLYWYRQAAGRGLQLLFYSVGIGQISSEVPQNLSASRPQDRQFILSSKKLLLSDSGFYLCAWSNSRDRVGPEAFFGQGTRLTVV.

The chain joins TRBV9 to TRBJ2-7, with D possibly TRBD2 on 6 matching bases. Germline lookup yields CDR1 SGDLS and CDR2 YYNGEE. This CDR3 contains 16 residues. V was cut by 3 bases and J by 0 bases, with 16 bases left in between. The CDR3 spells CASSAQGGGNSYEQYF. CDR3 in DNA: TGTGCCAGCAGCGCCCAAGGTGGAGGGAACTCCTACGAGCAGTACTTC.

V usage is TRBV10-3 and J usage is TRBJ1-2; the match to TRBD1 covers 7 bases. The CDR3 has 14 residues. V was pared by 6 bases and J by 0 bases, with 4 bases of the junction left unmatched. In germline, CDR1 is ENHRY, CDR2 SYGVKD. This chain's CDR3 is CAIRWDSPNYGYTF. As DNA, the CDR3 is TGTGCCATCAGGTGGGACAGTCCTAACTATGGCTACACCTTC.

V usage is TRBV30 and J usage is TRBJ1-3; D not resolved. The CDR3 is 13 amino acids. V was pared by 0 bases and J by 9 bases, with 12 bases between. Germline CDR1 and CDR2: GTSNPN and SVGIG (reference sequence). CDR3 sequence reads: CAWSVSHSGTIYF. CDR3 in DNA: TGTGCCTGGAGTGTAAGTCATAGTGGCACCATATATTTT.

The chain carries TRBV29-1 and TRBJ1-2, with D possibly being TRBD1 (5 bases). In germline, CDR1 is SQVTM, CDR2 ANQGSEA. The V gene lost 5 bases and the J gene lost 7 bases, with 14 bases spanning the gap. The CDR3 has 12 amino acids. The CDR3 loop is CSVPGHPSGYTF. The CDR3, as DNA: TGCAGCGTTCCCGGACACCCCAGTGGCTACACCTTC.

The chain combines TRBV29-1 with TRBJ2-5, with TRBD2 matching 9 bases. The CDR3 has 12 amino acids. CDR1 and CDR2 from the germline V gene are SQVTM and ANQGSEA. V was clipped by 7 bases and J by 5 bases; unmatched bases: 5. This chain's CDR3 is CSAGLAGETQYF. DNA of the CDR3: TGCAGCGCGGGACTAGCCGGTGAGACCCAGTACTTC.

The rearrangement uses TRBV30 and TRBJ2-7, with a tentative D call TRBD2 (6 bases). This CDR3 is 12 amino acids long. The V end lost 0 bases, the J end lost 12 bases, and 15 bases lay between the germline ends. Germline V CDR1 and CDR2: GTSNPN, SVGIG (reference sequence). The CDR3 nucleotides are TGTGCCTGGAGTGTAGAGCGGCGGGGACCGTACTTC. This translates into CAWSVERRGPYF.